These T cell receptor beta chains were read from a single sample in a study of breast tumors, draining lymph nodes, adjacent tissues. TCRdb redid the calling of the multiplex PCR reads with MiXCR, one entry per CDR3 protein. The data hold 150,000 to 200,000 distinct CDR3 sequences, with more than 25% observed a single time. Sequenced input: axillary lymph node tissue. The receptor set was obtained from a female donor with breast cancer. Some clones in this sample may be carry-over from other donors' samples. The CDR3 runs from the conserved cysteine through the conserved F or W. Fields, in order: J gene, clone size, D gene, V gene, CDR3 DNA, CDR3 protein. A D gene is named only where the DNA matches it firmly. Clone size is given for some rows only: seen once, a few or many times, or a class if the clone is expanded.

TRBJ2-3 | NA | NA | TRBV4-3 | TGCGCCAGCAGCCAGCCCGGGGTCGGCACAGATACGCAGTATTTT | CASSQPGVGTDTQYF
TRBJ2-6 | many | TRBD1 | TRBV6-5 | TGTGCCAGCAGGGGACAGGGTTTTACCAACGTCCTGACTTTC | CASRGQGFTNVLTF
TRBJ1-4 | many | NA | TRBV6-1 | TGTGCCAGCAGTGATGTCGGAGGTAGTGAAAAACTGTTTTTT | CASSDVGGSEKLFF
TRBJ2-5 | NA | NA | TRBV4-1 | TGTGCCAGCAGCCAAGGCGCGAGGGCAGTCCAAGAGACCCAGTACTTC | CASSQGARAVQETQYF
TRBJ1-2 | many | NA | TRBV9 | TGTGCCAGCAGCGGGCAACTCAGTAGCTATGGCTACACCTTC | CASSGQLSSYGYTF
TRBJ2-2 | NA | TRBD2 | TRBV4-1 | TGCGCCAGCAGCCAACAGGATCTAGCGGGAAACACCGGGGAGCTGTTTTTT | CASSQQDLAGNTGELFF
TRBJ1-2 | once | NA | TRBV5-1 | TGTGCCAGCAGCGAATCCGGGACTAGCGGGAGGTATGGCTACACCTTC | CASSESGTSGRYGYTF
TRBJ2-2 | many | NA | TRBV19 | TGTGCCAGTAGGAACAGGGCGAACACCGGGGAGCTGTTTTTT | CASRNRANTGELFF
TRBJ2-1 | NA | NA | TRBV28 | TGTGCCACCGCACCCGCGGACAGAATTTACAATGAGCAGTTCTTC | CATAPADRIYNEQFF
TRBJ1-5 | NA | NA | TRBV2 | TGTGCCAGCAGTGAAATGGGAGTTAGCAATCAGCCCCAGCATTTT | CASSEMGVSNQPQHF
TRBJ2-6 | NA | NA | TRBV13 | TGTGCCAGCAGCTTGCCCTCGGGGGCCAACGTCCTGACTTTC | CASSLPSGANVLTF
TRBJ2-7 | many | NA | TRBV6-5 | TGTGCCAGCAGTCCCCGAGGGGTCGGGGGGTACTTC | CASSPRGVGGYF
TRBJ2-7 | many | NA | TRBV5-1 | TGCGCCAGCAGCCAGACAGGCCGATCCTACGAGCAGTACTTC | CASSQTGRSYEQYF
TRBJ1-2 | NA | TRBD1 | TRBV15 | TGTGCCACCAGCGGACCCCTGGACAGGAATGGCTACACCTTC | CATSGPLDRNGYTF
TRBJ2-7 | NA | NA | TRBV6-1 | TGTGCCAGCAGCAACAGACAGGAACTAACCCAGCAGTACTTC | CASSNRQELTQQYF
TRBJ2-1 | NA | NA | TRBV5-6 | TGTGCCAGCAGCTTTGGCTTCACCCTGGCCCTCAATGAGCAGTTCTTC | CASSFGFTLALNEQFF
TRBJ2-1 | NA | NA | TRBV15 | TGTGCCACCAGCAGCTTGGAAGGTGGATACAATGAGCAGTTCTTC | CATSSLEGGYNEQFF
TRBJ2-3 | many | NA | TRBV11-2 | TGTGCCAGCAGCGAGCAAGTTTCCACAGATACGCAGTATTTT | CASSEQVSTDTQYF
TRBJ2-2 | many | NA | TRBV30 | TGTGCCTGGAAGCTAGACGGCCTAAACCCCGGGGAGCTGTTTTTT | CAWKLDGLNPGELFF
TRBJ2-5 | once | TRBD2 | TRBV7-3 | TGTGCCAGCAGCATCACGGGGGGCCAAGAGACCCAGTACTTC | CASSITGGQETQYF
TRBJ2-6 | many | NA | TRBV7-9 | TGTGCCAGCAGCTTAGTCGCAGGGAGTGGGGCCAACGTCCTGACTTTC | CASSLVAGSGANVLTF
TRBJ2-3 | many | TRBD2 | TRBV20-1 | TGCAGTGCTAGATCGTCCGGGACTAGCTCCGATACGCAGTATTTT | CSARSSGTSSDTQYF
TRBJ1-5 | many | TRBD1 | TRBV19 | TGTGCCAGTAGTATAAGAGGACAGGGCCCTTATAGCAATCAGCCCCAGCATTTT | CASSIRGQGPYSNQPQHF
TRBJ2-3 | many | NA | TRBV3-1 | TGTGCCAGCAGCCATCTGACAGATACGCAGTATTTT | CASSHLTDTQYF
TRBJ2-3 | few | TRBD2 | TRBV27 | TGTGCCAGCAGTTCCCCCCTTACTAGCGGGGCTAGCACAGATACGCAGTATTTT | CASSSPLTSGASTDTQYF
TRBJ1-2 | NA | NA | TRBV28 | TGTGCCAGCGGGGGATTCAGTAACTATGGCTACACCTTC | CASGGFSNYGYTF